This T cell receptor beta chain was captured in a study of monozygotic twins with inflammatory bowel disease. With respect to this clonotype: Its antigen is undetermined.

The length of the CDR3 is 13 residues. From germline, CDR1 is DFQATT and CDR2 SNEGSKA (reference sequence). Template-switch reactions added UMIs with a 6-nucleotide sample barcode. TCRdb re-called the 5' RACE reads; every CDR3 protein appears as one record, without DNA. There are a few hundred thousand distinct CDR3 sequences in the sample, with around 1.5% held by the top ten. Study-wide findings and caveats: Among T cells, the various subtypes were not distinguishable.

The sequence derives from a human donor with ulcerative colitis or Crohn's disease, or a healthy co-twin of an affected twin (not recorded which). The source material was blood. V usage is TRBV20-1 and J usage is TRBJ1-1; the TCRdb D gene call, TRBD1, has no DNA to confirm it. The chain's CDR3 is CSVNREFGTEAFF.